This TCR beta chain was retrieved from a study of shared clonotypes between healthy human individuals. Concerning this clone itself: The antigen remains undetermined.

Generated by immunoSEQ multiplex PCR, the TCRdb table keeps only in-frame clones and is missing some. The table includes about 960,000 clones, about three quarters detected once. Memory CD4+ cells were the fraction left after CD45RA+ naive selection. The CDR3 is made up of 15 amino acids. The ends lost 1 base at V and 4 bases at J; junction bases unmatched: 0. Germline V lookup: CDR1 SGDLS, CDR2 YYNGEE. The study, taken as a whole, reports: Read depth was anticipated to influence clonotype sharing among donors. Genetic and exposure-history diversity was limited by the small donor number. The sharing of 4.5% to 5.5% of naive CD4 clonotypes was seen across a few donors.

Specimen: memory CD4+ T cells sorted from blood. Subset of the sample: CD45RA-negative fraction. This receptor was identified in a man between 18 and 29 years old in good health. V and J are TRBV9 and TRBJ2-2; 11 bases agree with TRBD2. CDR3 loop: CASSVLAGGTGELFF. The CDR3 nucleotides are TGTGCCAGCAGCGTACTAGCGGGAGGCACCGGGGAGCTGTTTTTT.